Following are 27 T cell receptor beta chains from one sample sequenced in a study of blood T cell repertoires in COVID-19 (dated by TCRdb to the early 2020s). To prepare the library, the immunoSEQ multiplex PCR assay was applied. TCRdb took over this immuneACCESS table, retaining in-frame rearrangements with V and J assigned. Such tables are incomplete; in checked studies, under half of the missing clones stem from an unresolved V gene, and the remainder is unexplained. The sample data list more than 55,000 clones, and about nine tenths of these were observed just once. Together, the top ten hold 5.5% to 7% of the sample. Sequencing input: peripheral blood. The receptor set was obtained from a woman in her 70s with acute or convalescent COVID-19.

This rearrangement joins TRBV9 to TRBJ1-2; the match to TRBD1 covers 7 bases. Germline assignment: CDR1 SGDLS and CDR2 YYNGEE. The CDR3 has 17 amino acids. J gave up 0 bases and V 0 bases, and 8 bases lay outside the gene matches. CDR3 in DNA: TGTGCCAGCAGCGTAGATGTAGGGGGCCGTGCTAACTATGGCTACACCTTC. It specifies CASSVDVGGRANYGYTF. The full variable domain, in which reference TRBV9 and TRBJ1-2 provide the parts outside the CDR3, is DSGVTQTPKHLITATGQRVTLRCSPRSGDLSVYWYQQSLDQGLQFLIQYYNGEERAKGNILERFSAQQFPDLHSELNLSSLELGDSALYFCASSVDVGGRANYGYTFGSGTRLTVV.

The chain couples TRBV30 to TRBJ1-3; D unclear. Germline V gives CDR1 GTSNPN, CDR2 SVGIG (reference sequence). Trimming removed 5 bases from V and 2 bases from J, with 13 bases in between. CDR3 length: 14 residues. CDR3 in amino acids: CAWDSPGAGNTIYF. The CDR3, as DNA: TGTGCCTGGGACTCTCCGGGAGCTGGAAACACCATATATTTT. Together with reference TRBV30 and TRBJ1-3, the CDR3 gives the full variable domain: SQTIHQWPATLVQPVGSPLSLECTVEGTSNPNLYWYRQAAGRGLQLLFYSVGIGQISSEVPQNLSASRPQDRQFILSSKKLLLSDSGFYLCAWDSPGAGNTIYFGEGSWLTVV.

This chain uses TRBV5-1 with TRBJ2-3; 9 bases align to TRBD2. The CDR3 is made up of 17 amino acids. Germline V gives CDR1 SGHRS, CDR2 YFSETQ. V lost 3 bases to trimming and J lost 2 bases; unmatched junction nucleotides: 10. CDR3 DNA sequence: TGCGCCAGCAGCTCCCCCGGGCTAGCGGGGTCCACAGATACGCAGTATTTT. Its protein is CASSSPGLAGSTDTQYF.

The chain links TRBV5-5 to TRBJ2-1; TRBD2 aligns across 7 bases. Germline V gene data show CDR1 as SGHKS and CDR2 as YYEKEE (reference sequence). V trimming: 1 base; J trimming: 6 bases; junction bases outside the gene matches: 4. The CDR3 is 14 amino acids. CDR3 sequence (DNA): TGTGCCAGCAGCTTGAACGGGAGGACCAATGAGCAGTTCTTC. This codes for CASSLNGRTNEQFF.

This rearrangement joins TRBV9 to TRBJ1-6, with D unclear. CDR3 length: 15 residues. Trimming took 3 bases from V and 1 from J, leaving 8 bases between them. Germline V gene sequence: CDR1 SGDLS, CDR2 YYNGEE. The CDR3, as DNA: TGTGCCAGCAGCGCCACCGGGTCCTATAATTCACCCCTCCACTTT. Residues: CASSATGSYNSPLHF.

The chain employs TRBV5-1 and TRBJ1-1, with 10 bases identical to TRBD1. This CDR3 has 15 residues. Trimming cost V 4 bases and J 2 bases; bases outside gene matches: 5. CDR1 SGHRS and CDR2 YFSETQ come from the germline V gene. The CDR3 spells CASSARQGANTEAFF. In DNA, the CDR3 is TGCGCCAGCAGCGCTAGACAGGGGGCCAACACTGAAGCTTTCTTT.

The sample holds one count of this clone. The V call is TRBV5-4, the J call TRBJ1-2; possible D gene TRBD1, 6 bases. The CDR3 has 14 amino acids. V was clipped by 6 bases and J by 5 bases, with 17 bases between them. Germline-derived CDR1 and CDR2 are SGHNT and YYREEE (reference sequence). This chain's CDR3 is CASTRQEKVYGYTF. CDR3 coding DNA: TGTGCCAGCACCCGACAGGAGAAGGTTTATGGCTACACCTTC.

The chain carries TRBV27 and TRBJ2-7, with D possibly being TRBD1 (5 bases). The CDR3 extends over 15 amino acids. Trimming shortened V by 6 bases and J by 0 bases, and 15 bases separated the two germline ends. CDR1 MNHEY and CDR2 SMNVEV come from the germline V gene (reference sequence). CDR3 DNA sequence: TGTGCCAGCAGCCCTCCAGGGTATTTCTCCTACGAGCAGTACTTC. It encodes CASSPPGYFSYEQYF.

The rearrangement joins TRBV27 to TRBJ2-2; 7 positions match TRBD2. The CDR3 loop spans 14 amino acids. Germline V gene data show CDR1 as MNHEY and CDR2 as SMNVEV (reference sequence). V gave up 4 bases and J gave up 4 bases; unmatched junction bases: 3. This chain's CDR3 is CASSSGRLTGELFF. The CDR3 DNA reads TGTGCCAGCAGTTCCGGGAGGCTCACCGGGGAGCTGTTTTTT.

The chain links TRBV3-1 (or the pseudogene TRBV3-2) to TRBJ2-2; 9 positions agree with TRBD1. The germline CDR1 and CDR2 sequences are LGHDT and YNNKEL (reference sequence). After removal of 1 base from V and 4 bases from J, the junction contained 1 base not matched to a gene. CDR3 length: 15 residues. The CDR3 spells CASSQGDRATGELFF. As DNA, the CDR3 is TGTGCCAGCAGCCAAGGGGACAGGGCCACCGGGGAGCTGTTTTTT.

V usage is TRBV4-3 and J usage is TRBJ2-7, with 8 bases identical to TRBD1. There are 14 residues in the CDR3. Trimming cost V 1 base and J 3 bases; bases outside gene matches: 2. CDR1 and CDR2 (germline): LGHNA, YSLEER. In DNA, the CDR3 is TGCGCCAGCAGCCAAGGGACAGGGCTCTACGAGCAGTACTTC. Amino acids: CASSQGTGLYEQYF.

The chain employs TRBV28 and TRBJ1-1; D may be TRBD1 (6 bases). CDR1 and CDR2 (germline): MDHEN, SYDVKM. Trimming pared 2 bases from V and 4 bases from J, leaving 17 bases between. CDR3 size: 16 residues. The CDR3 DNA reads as TGTGCCAGCAGTTTAATACAGGGACTACATGGCACTGAAGCTTTCTTT. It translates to CASSLIQGLHGTEAFF.

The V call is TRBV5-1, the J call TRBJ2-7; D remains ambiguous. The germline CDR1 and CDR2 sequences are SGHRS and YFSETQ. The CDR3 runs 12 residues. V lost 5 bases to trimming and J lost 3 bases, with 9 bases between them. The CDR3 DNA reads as TGCGCCAGCAGTCTAGACTTCTACGAGCAGTACTTC. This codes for CASSLDFYEQYF.

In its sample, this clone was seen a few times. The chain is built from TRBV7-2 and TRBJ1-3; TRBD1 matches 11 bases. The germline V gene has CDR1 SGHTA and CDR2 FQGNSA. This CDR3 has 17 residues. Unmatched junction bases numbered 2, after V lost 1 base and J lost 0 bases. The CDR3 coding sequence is TGTGCCAGCAGCTTAGGGGGACAGGGGGTCTCTGGAAACACCATATATTTT. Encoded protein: CASSLGGQGVSGNTIYF.

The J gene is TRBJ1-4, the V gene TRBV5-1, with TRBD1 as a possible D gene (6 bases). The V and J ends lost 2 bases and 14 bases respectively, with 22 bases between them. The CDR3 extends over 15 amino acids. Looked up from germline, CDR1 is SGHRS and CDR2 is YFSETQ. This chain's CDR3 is CASSFDRNNEKGLFF. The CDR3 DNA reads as TGCGCCAGCAGCTTCGACAGGAATAATGAAAAGGGTCTGTTTTTT.

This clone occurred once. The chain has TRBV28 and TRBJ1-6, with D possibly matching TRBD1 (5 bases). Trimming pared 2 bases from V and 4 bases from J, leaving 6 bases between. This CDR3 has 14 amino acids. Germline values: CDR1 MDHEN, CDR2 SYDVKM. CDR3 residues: CASSLRGYNSPLHF. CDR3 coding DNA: TGTGCCAGCAGTTTAAGGGGTTATAATTCACCCCTCCACTTT. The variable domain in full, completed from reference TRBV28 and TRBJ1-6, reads DVKVTQSSRYLVKRTGEKVFLECVQDMDHENMFWYRQDPGLGLRLIYFSYDVKMKEKGDIPEGYSVSREKKERFSLILESASTNQTSMYLCASSLRGYNSPLHFGNGTRLTVT.

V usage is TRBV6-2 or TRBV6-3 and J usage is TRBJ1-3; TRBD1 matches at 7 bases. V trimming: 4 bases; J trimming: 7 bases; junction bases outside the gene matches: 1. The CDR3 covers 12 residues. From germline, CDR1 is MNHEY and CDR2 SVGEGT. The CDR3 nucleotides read TGTGCCAGCAGTTCGACAGGGAACACCATATATTTT. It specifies CASSSTGNTIYF.

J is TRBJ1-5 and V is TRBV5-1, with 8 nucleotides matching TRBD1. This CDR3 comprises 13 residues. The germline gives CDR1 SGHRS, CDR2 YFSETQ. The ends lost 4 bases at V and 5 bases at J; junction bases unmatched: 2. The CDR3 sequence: CASSMDRDQPQHF. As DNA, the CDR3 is TGCGCCAGCAGCATGGACAGGGATCAGCCCCAGCATTTT.

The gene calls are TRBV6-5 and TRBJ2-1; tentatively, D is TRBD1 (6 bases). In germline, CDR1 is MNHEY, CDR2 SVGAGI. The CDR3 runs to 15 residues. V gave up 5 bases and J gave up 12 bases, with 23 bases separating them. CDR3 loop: CASSRMGASLQGQFF. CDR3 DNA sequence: TGTGCCAGCAGTCGCATGGGGGCTAGCCTACAAGGGCAGTTCTTC.

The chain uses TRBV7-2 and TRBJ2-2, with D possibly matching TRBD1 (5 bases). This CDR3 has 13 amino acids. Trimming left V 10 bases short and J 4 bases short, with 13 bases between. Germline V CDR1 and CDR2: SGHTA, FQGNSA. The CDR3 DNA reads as TGTGCCACCAGGGCTCAGGGCACCGGGGAGCTGTTTTTT. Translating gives CATRAQGTGELFF.

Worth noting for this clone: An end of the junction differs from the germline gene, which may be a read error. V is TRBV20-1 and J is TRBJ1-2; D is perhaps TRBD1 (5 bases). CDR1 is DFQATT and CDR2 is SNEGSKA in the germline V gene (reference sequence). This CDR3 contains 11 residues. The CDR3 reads CSARDMKAGSF. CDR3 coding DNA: TGCAGTGCTAGAGATATGAAGGCAGGGTCCTTC.

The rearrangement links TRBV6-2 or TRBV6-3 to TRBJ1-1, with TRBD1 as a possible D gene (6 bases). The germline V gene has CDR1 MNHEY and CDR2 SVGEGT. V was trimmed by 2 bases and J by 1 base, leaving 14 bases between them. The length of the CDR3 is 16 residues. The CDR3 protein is CASSYPQGGGNTEAFF. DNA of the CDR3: TGTGCCAGCAGTTACCCACAAGGGGGGGGGAACACTGAAGCTTTCTTT.

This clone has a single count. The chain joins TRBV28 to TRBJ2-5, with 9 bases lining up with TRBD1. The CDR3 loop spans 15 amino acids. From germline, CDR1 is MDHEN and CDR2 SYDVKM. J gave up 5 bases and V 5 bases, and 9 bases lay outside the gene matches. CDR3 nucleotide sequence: TGTGCCAGCAGTCCCGGGACAGGGATAGGGGAGACCCAGTACTTC. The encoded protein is CASSPGTGIGETQYF.

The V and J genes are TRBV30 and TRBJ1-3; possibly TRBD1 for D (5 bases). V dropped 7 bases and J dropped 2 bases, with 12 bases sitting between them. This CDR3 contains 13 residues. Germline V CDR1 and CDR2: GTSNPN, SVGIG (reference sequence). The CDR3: CASQGGTGNTIYF. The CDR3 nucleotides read TGTGCCTCCCAGGGTGGGACTGGAAACACCATATATTTT.

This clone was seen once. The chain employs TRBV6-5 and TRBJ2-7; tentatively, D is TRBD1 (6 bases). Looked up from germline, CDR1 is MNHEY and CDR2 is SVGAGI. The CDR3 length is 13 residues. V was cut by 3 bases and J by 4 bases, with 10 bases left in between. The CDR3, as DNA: TGTGCCAGCAGTTATTGGGACACGTACGAGCAGTACTTC. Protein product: CASSYWDTYEQYF.

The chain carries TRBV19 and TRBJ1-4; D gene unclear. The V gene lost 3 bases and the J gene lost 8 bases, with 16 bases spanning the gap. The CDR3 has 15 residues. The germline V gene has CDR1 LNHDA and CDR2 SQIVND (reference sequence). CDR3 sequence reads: CASSIGRGPTEKLFF. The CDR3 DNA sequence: TGTGCCAGTAGTATCGGAAGAGGGCCGACGGAAAAACTGTTTTTT.

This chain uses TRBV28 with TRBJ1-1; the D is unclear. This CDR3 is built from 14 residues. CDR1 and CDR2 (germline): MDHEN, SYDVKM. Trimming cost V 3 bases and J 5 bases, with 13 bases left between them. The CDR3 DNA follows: TGTGCCAGCAGTTTCCTAGATGAGGTAACTGAAGCTTTCTTT. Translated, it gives CASSFLDEVTEAFF.